The source of this T cell receptor beta chain is a study of cytomegalovirus exposure and HLA in healthy donors. The PCR made use of 60 Vbeta and 13 Jbeta primers. Sequencing used immunoSEQ multiplex PCR; TCRdb keeps in-frame clones, though not all of them. Of 130,000 to 150,000 clones listed, around 77% are singletons. The trim removed 1 base at V and 5 bases at J, leaving 7 bases unmatched. CDR1 is MNHNS and CDR2 is SASEGT in the germline V gene. The CDR3 contains 16 residues. As concerns this clone: Its antigen is still unknown.

Overall study results and limits: HLA restriction was apparent for most CMV-associated TCR beta chains in a later analysis. Solely CMV serostatus was available to characterize immune exposure. Association of fewer than 20,000 TCR beta sequences with HLA alleles was found at 0.05 false discovery rate in a later analysis.

Every donor was a healthy person donating bone marrow. The sequencing input was PBMCs. This chain links TRBV6-1 with TRBJ2-2; 7 nucleotides line up with TRBD1. This receptor was obtained from a woman aged 35 to 49 in good health and CMV-seropositive. The CDR3 sequence is CASSEVRGPLTGELFF. The CDR3 coding sequence is TGTGCCAGCAGTGAAGTTAGGGGGCCTTTAACCGGGGAGCTGTTTTTT.